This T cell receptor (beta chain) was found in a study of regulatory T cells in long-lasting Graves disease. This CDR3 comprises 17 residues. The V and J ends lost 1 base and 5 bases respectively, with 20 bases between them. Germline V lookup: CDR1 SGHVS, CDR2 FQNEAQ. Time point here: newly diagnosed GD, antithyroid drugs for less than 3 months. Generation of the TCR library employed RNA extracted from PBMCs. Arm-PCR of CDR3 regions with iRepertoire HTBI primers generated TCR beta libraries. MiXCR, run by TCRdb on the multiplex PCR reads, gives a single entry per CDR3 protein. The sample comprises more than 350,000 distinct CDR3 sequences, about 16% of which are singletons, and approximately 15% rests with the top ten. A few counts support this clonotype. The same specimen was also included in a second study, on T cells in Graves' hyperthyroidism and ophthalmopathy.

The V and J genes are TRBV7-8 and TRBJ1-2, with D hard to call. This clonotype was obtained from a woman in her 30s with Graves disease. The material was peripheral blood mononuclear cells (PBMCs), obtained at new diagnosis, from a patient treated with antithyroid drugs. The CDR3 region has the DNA TGTGCCAGCAGCTTAGGCGCCAGGAGGCCTGAGTGGTATGGCTACACCTTC. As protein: CASSLGARRPEWYGYTF.